This T cell receptor beta chain comes out of a study of shared T cell receptors in the human thymus. Sequencing used immunoSEQ multiplex PCR; TCRdb keeps in-frame clones, though not all of them. The sample has hundreds of thousands of clones, 87% seen once. The trim removed 7 bases at V and 0 bases at J, leaving 19 bases unmatched. CDR1 and CDR2 (germline): MDHEN, SYDVKM. This CDR3 has 19 amino acids. In addition, the sample was reused for a study of human thymus T cells. As that study records: Resected material from corrective heart surgery provided the thymus tissue analysed. Thymic repertoires overlap heavily among unrelated individuals, related research has reported.

Sequencing was carried out using thymocytes. The rearrangement joins TRBV28 to TRBJ2-3; TRBD1 matches at 7 bases. This clonotype was sampled from a boy in the first two years of life with a congenital heart defect. CDR3 coding DNA: TGTGCCAGCACCCGGTTAGGGGGCGCAGGAAAAAAAAGCACAGATACGCAGTATTTT. This sequence encodes CASTRLGGAGKKSTDTQYF.